A single sample gave rise to the 2 T cell receptor beta chains below, sequenced in a study of high-grade serous ovarian cancer treatment subgroups. Tumor samples were obtained before definitive surgery or chemotherapy. Clones were read by immunoSEQ multiplex PCR, and TCRdb kept only the in-frame ones, dropping some. This sample has over 1,000 clones, with about 69% found just once. Sequencing used tumor tissue. The receptors were sampled from a human donor with high-grade serous ovarian cancer.

This clone was counted a few times. The chain carries TRBV7-9 and TRBJ1-3; no definite D call. V was trimmed by 5 bases and J by 0 bases, leaving 14 bases between them. In germline, CDR1 is SEHNR, CDR2 FQNEAQ (reference sequence). The CDR3 covers 16 residues. The CDR3 is CASSPDLTYSGNTIYF. DNA of the CDR3: TGTGCCAGCAGCCCCGACCTGACCTACTCTGGAAACACCATATATTTT.

The chain links TRBV21-1 to TRBJ1-1. TRBV21-1 is a pseudogene segment. This CDR3 is 8 amino acids long. This chain's CDR3 is CVRTEAFF. The CDR3 region has the DNA TGTGTTCGCACTGAAGCTTTCTTT.